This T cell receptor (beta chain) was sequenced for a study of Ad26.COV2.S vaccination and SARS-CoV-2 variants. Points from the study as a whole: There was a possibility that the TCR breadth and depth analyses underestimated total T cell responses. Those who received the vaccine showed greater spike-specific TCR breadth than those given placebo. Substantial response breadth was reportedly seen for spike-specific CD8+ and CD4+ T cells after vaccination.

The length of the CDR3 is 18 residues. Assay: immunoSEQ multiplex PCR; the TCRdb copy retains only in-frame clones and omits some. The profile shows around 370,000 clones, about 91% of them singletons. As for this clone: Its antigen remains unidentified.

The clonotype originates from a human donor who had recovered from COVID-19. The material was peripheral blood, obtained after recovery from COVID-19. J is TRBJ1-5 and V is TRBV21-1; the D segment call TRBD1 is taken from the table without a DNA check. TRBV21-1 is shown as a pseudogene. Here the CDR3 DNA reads TGTGCCAGCAGCTCACCGGGACAGGGGGCAGGGGGGAATCAGCCCCAGCATTTT. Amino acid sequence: CASSSPGQGAGGNQPQHF.